One and the same sample provided the 18 T cell receptor beta chains below, sequenced in a study of blood T cell repertoires in COVID-19. The assay was immunoSEQ multiplex PCR, and TCRdb's table has in-frame clones only and misses some. The table lists 45,000 to 55,000 clones, about 90% of them singletons. Sequencing used peripheral blood. The receptors were gathered from a human donor in a cohort sampled during active COVID-19.

This chain joins TRBV7-9 and TRBJ2-1; D may be TRBD2 (6 bases). CDR1 is SEHNR, CDR2 FQNEAQ, per germline (reference sequence). This CDR3 has 11 amino acids. The ends were cut back, 6 bases at V and 15 bases at J, with 15 bases in the middle. CDR3 bases: TGTGCCAGCAGTACCGGGACTTGGAGGTTCTTC. Translation gives CASSTGTWRFF.

The chain employs TRBV30 and TRBJ2-7; 7 nucleotides match TRBD2. Germline CDR1 and CDR2: GTSNPN and SVGIG (reference sequence). Losses at the gene ends were 3 bases for V and 6 bases for J; bases not matched to a gene: 5. The CDR3 runs 12 residues. This CDR3 reads CAWSGLGSEQYF. For the CDR3, the DNA is TGTGCCTGGAGCGGACTAGGAAGCGAGCAGTACTTC.

This chain joins TRBV6-6 and TRBJ2-7; 8 nucleotides match TRBD2. The junction had 3 bases not matched to a gene; V was cut back by 5 bases and J by 0 bases. Germline loops: CDR1 MNHNY, CDR2 SVGAGI (reference sequence). The CDR3 contains 14 residues. The CDR3 bases are TGTGCCAGCAGTCCCGGACTAGCCTCCTACGAGCAGTACTTC. The encoded protein is CASSPGLASYEQYF.

The rearrangement joins TRBV5-1 to TRBJ2-5; TRBD2 agrees at 12 bases. The J segment lost 3 bases and the V segment lost 0 bases, leaving 3 bases of the junction unmatched. The germline gives CDR1 SGHRS, CDR2 YFSETQ. The CDR3 consists of 16 residues. The CDR3: CASSLVLAGGEETQYF. CDR3 sequence (DNA): TGCGCCAGCAGCTTGGTGCTAGCGGGAGGGGAAGAGACCCAGTACTTC. Filled out from reference TRBV5-1 and TRBJ2-5, the complete variable domain reads KAGVTQTPRYLIKTRGQQVTLSCSPISGHRSVSWYQQTPGQGLQFLFEYFSETQRNKGNFPGRFSGRQFSNSRSEMNVSTLELGDSALYLCASSLVLAGGEETQYFGPGTRLLVL.

Comments on this clone: One end of the junction is discordant with germline, which a read error may explain. V usage is TRBV14 and J usage is TRBJ1-2, with 7 bases aligning to TRBD1. The germline V gene has CDR1 SGHDN and CDR2 FVKESK. The CDR3 sequence is 13 residues long. The chain's CDR3 is CASSQGGGLGYTF. The CDR3, as DNA: TGTGCCAGCAGTCAAGGAGGGGGCTTGGGCTACACCTTC.

V usage is TRBV9 and J usage is TRBJ2-1; TRBD1 aligns across 7 bases. With V trimmed by 3 bases and J by 2 bases, 2 bases remained unmatched. Germline CDR1 SGDLS, CDR2 YYNGEE. This CDR3 is built from 14 residues. This CDR3 reads CASSATGAYNEQFF. CDR3 in DNA: TGTGCCAGCAGCGCAACAGGGGCCTACAATGAGCAGTTCTTC.

V and J are TRBV7-6 and TRBJ2-1; 11 nucleotides agree with TRBD2. V was clipped by 5 bases and J by 6 bases; unmatched bases: 9. Looked up from germline, CDR1 is SGHVS and CDR2 is FNYEAQ. The CDR3 sequence is 16 residues long. The CDR3 DNA reads as TGTGCCAGCAGCCTACAGACTAGCGGGGTCGGCAATGAGCAGTTCTTC. Translated: CASSLQTSGVGNEQFF.

This chain connects TRBV10-3 to TRBJ2-7, with TRBD1 matching 8 bases. Germline values: CDR1 ENHRY, CDR2 SYGVKD. With 0 bases clipped from V and 4 bases from J, the junction kept 17 bases outside the gene matches. The CDR3 has 19 residues. CDR3 loop: CAISESRGGQGAPPYEQYF. The CDR3 DNA follows: TGTGCCATCAGTGAGTCAAGAGGGGGCCAGGGGGCCCCTCCGTACGAGCAGTACTTC.

CDR3 nucleotide sequence: TGTGCCAGCAGCACCCAGGGGAACACTGAAGCTTTCTTT. Protein product: CASSTQGNTEAFF. The rearrangement links TRBV11-3 to TRBJ1-1; D may be TRBD1 (5 bases). The ends were cut back, 5 bases at V and 1 base at J, with 8 bases in the middle. This CDR3 is built from 13 residues. CDR1 is SGHNT and CDR2 is YENEEA in the germline V gene.

The chain recombines TRBV15 with TRBJ2-7; 7 nucleotides line up with TRBD1. V trimming: 5 bases; J trimming: 0 bases; junction bases outside the gene matches: 4. The CDR3 runs to 14 residues. Germline CDR1 is LNHNV and CDR2 is YYDKDF (reference sequence). CDR3 protein: CATSPRDSSYEQYF. The DNA for the CDR3 is TGTGCCACCAGCCCCCGGGACAGCTCCTACGAGCAGTACTTC.

This clone showed up just once. The chain joins TRBV5-1 to TRBJ2-3; 9 nucleotides match TRBD1. Germline V gives CDR1 SGHRS, CDR2 YFSETQ. This CDR3 has 16 residues. Trimming took 0 bases from V and 1 from J; bases not matched to a gene: 3. This chain's CDR3 is CASSLGWDRGTDTQYF. CDR3 in DNA: TGCGCCAGCAGCTTGGGCTGGGACAGGGGCACAGATACGCAGTATTTT.

This clone appeared a single time. V and J are TRBV2 and TRBJ1-5; the D gene is possibly TRBD1 (5 bases). Germline lookup yields CDR1 SNHLY and CDR2 FYNNEI. This CDR3 region has 13 residues. Trimming removed 4 bases at V and 4 bases at J, with 8 bases between. CDR3 loop: CASSATENQPQHF. The CDR3 DNA follows: TGTGCCAGCAGTGCGACAGAAAATCAGCCCCAGCATTTT.

The chain recombines TRBV18 with TRBJ2-6, with TRBD1 as a possible D gene (6 bases). Germline CDR1 KGHSH, CDR2 LQKENI. This CDR3 contains 17 residues. The V end lost 2 bases, the J end lost 2 bases, and 13 bases lay between the germline ends. DNA of the CDR3: TGTGCCAGCTCACCAACAGGGACGGCGGCTGGGGCCAACGTCCTGACTTTC. Translated, it gives CASSPTGTAAGANVLTF.

DNA of the CDR3: TGTGCCAGCAGCCGCAAAGATGAGACTGAAGCTTTCTTT. Its protein is CASSRKDETEAFF. The genes are TRBV7-8 and TRBJ1-1, with D unresolved. The ends were cut back, 5 bases at V and 5 bases at J, with 12 bases in the middle. The germline CDR1 and CDR2 sequences are SGHVS and FQNEAQ. The CDR3 has 13 residues.

The chain uses TRBV5-1 and TRBJ2-7; the D gene is possibly TRBD1 (5 bases). Germline assignment: CDR1 SGHRS and CDR2 YFSETQ. V dropped 4 bases and J dropped 0 bases, with 8 bases sitting between them. The CDR3 spans 13 residues. The CDR3: CASSLTGSYEQYF. The CDR3 bases are TGCGCCAGCAGCCTCACAGGCTCCTACGAGCAGTACTTC.

This chain uses TRBV6-5 with TRBJ2-3; TRBD1 agrees at 7 bases. The CDR3 length is 15 residues. The V and J ends lost 1 base and 1 base, in that order; junction bases with no gene match: 2. The germline V gene has CDR1 MNHEY and CDR2 SVGAGI. The DNA of the CDR3 is TGTGCCAGCAGTTACTTTGGGACAGGCACAGATACGCAGTATTTT. It specifies CASSYFGTGTDTQYF.

The V and J genes are TRBV29-1 and TRBJ1-1, with a weak D call TRBD1 (6 bases). The CDR3 loop spans 13 amino acids. V shed 6 bases and J shed 3 bases, with 14 bases lying between them. Germline assignment: CDR1 SQVTM and CDR2 ANQGSEA. The CDR3 bases are TGCAGCGTAGGTGGGGGCGCCGACACTGAAGCTTTCTTT. It specifies CSVGGGADTEAFF.

This chain links TRBV5-4 with TRBJ1-2, with TRBD1 matching over 7 bases. The CDR3 loop spans 16 amino acids. Trimming took 4 bases from V and 0 from J; bases not matched to a gene: 9. Germline CDR1 reads SGHNT; CDR2 reads YYREEE (reference sequence). The CDR3 nucleotides read TGTGCCAGCAGCCCGGGACAGAGCGACTCTAACTATGGCTACACCTTC. Its translation is CASSPGQSDSNYGYTF.